Listed below are T cell receptor beta chains from one sample, sequenced in a study of blood T cell repertoires in COVID-19. The table came from immunoSEQ multiplex PCR; TCRdb's copy has only in-frame clones and leaves some out. The table shows approximately 280,000 clones, with 85% occurring only once. The sample consisted of PBMCs or T cells enriched from blood (not recorded which). Receptors originate from a woman aged 45-60 years who had recovered from COVID-19. Each CDR3 is given with its conserved first and last residue. A D gene is named only where the DNA matches it firmly. Not all rows give a size; the values are once, few, many and, for expanded clones, a class.

clone size	V gene	J gene	D gene	CDR3 protein	CDR3 DNA
once	TRBV3-1/TRBV3-2	TRBJ2-2	.	CASRPGHYTGELFF	TGTGCCAGCAGACCGGGACATTACACCGGGGAGCTGTTTTTT
.	TRBV5-1	TRBJ2-3	TRBD1	CASSNGQGTDTQYF	TGCGCCAGCAGCAATGGACAGGGTACAGATACGCAGTATTTT
once	TRBV28	TRBJ1-1	.	CASSSMPGVKEAFF	TGTGCCAGCAGTTCCATGCCAGGGGTAAAGGAAGCTTTCTTT
.	TRBV28	TRBJ1-5	TRBD1	CASRRQGRQPQHF	TGTGCCAGCAGGCGACAGGGGCGTCAGCCCCAGCATTTT
.	TRBV18	TRBJ2-7	TRBD1	CASSPDRVYEQYF	TGTGCCAGCTCACCAGACAGGGTTTACGAGCAGTACTTC
.	TRBV30	TRBJ1-1	.	CAWMTASNTEAFF	TGTGCCTGGATGACAGCGAGCAACACTGAAGCTTTCTTT
.	TRBV19	TRBJ1-6	.	CASSNQGRNSPLHF	TGTGCCAGTAGTAACCAGGGGCGTAATTCACCCCTCCACTTT
.	TRBV19	TRBJ2-3	TRBD2	CASSPSGRGTSTDTQYF	TGTGCCAGTAGTCCTAGCGGGAGGGGGACTAGCACAGATACGCAGTATTTT
.	TRBV5-4	TRBJ1-2	.	CASSLRSTVRVDGYTF	TGTGCCAGCAGCTTGAGGTCGACAGTCCGGGTGGATGGCTACACCTTC
.	TRBV5-4	TRBJ1-1	TRBD1	CASSSGQGNTEAFF	TGTGCCAGCAGCTCCGGACAGGGGAACACTGAAGCTTTCTTT
.	TRBV25-1	TRBJ2-2	.	CASRTVADTGELFF	TGTGCCAGCAGGACAGTGGCGGACACCGGGGAGCTGTTTTTT
.	TRBV7-6	TRBJ2-7	TRBD1	CASSPETGAYEQYF	TGTGCCAGCAGCCCGGAGACAGGGGCCTACGAGCAGTACTTC
few	TRBV12-3/TRBV12-4	TRBJ1-2	.	CASSSGPGYTF	TGTGCCAGCAGTTCAGGGCCGGGCTACACCTTC
.	TRBV7-8	TRBJ1-5	.	CASSPIIGQRDQPQHF	TGTGCCAGCAGCCCGATTATAGGACAGAGAGATCAGCCCCAGCATTTT
.	TRBV12-3/TRBV12-4	TRBJ2-7	TRBD2	CASCGGGWYEQYF	TGTGCCAGCTGCGGGGGGGGCTGGTACGAGCAGTACTTC
once	TRBV19	TRBJ1-6	.	CASSAGSSYNSPLHF	TGTGCCAGTAGTGCAGGGTCCTCCTATAATTCACCCCTCCACTTT
.	TRBV5-6	TRBJ2-3	.	CASSFLLEGRNTDTQYF	TGTGCCAGCAGCTTTCTGTTGGAGGGGAGAAACACAGATACGCAGTATTTT
once	TRBV6-1	TRBJ2-3	.	CASSEARQGTDTQYF	TGTGCCAGCAGTGAAGCTCGTCAGGGTACAGATACGCAGTATTTT
once	TRBV11-2	TRBJ1-2	TRBD1	CASSFGTGINYGYTF	TGTGCCAGCAGCTTCGGGACAGGGATTAACTATGGCTACACCTTC
.	TRBV9	TRBJ1-6	.	CASSVGGRDVSPLHF	TGTGCCAGCAGCGTAGGGGGCAGAGATGTGTCACCCCTCCACTTT
.	TRBV6-2/TRBV6-3	TRBJ1-5	.	CASSYVGLSNQPQHF	TGTGCCAGCAGTTACGTGGGGCTTAGCAATCAGCCCCAGCATTTT
.	TRBV28	TRBJ1-5	.	CASSPPSNAGNQPQHF	TGTGCCAGCAGTCCCCCCTCGAACGCGGGCAATCAGCCCCAGCATTTT
.	TRBV19	TRBJ2-7	TRBD1	CASSILVLRGGKSPYEQYF	TGTGCCAGTAGTATTTTGGTCCTCAGAGGGGGCAAATCCCCATACGAGCAGTACTTC
.	TRBV29-1	TRBJ1-1	.	CSVEQGPTEAFF	TGCAGCGTTGAACAGGGTCCCACTGAAGCTTTCTTT
.	TRBV6-5	TRBJ2-7	TRBD1	CASTAGTDSYEQYF	TGTGCCAGCACTGCCGGGACAGATTCATACGAGCAGTACTTC
.	TRBV5-1	TRBJ1-2	.	CASSLDSTANYGYTF	TGCGCCAGCAGCTTGGATTCGACAGCTAACTATGGCTACACCTTC
.	TRBV7-9	TRBJ2-3	TRBD1	CASSQGAFTDTQYF	TGTGCCAGCAGCCAGGGGGCTTTCACAGATACGCAGTATTTT
.	TRBV2	TRBJ2-5	TRBD2	CARGGTSARSAQYF	TGTGCCAGGGGAGGGACTAGCGCGCGGAGCGCCCAGTACTTC